Below, 29 T cell receptor beta chains from the same sample are listed, as sequenced in a study of tumor-infiltrating lymphocytes in primary liver carcinoma. With around 490 ng total RNA as template and a constant-region primer, TCR beta cDNA was made. Three nested multiplex PCR rounds, a slightly modified ARM-PCR method, built the TCR beta libraries. A C-beta reverse primer was combined with TRBV1-TRBV30 forward primers in the first two PCR rounds, and each round had approximately 10 cycles. From the multiplex PCR reads, TCRdb called clonotypes with MiXCR, one entry per CDR3 protein. The profile shows some 120,000 distinct CDR3 sequences, approximately 70% of them singletons. The roughly 19-32 mg bulk tissue piece was not sorted before simultaneous RNA and DNA extraction. The source material was liver tumor tissue from sampling region 1. Specified subset: tumor region T1, superior pole. The receptors were sampled from a woman aged 55-69 years with primary liver carcinoma and hepatitis B virus infection.

The table lists this clonotype with many counts. The chain carries TRBV28 and TRBJ1-2, with 9 bases lining up with TRBD1. The CDR3 is 16 amino acids. Trimming cost V 2 bases and J 3 bases; bases outside gene matches: 7. Germline CDR1 MDHEN, CDR2 SYDVKM. CDR3 amino acids: CASSLTGGQGDYGYTF. The CDR3 DNA follows: TGTGCCAGCAGTTTAACCGGGGGACAGGGCGACTATGGCTACACCTTC.

Comment on this clonotype: The junction and the germline gene differ at one end; a read error may be behind it. The chain joins TRBV11-1 to TRBJ2-7, with 7 nucleotides matching TRBD1. The CDR3 spans 16 residues. Germline V gene sequence: CDR1 SGHAT, CDR2 FQDESV (reference sequence). CDR3 coding DNA: TGTGTCAGCACCTTCAGGCCCACAGGGGCCCTTTACGAGCAGTACTTC. It encodes CVSTFRPTGALYEQYF.

As for this clonotype: The junction does not match germline at one end; this may be a read error. This chain links TRBV6-5 with TRBJ1-5; 7 positions match TRBD1. Germline-derived CDR1 and CDR2 are MNHEY and SVGAGI. The CDR3 is made up of 13 amino acids. As DNA, the CDR3 is TGTGTCAGCAGGAGGACAGGCAATCAGCCCCAGCCTTTT. Amino acids: CVSRRTGNQPQPF.

This clonotype appeared a few times. The V and J genes are TRBV6-4 and TRBJ2-1; the D call may be TRBD1 or TRBD2 (6 bases each). The V end lost 4 bases, the J end lost 10 bases, and 17 bases lay between the germline ends. The CDR3 totals 14 residues. Germline loops: CDR1 MRHNA, CDR2 SNTAGT. DNA for the CDR3: TGTGCCAGCAGTGGGATCCGGGGGCCCAGGGAGCAGTTCTTC. This encodes CASSGIRGPREQFF.

As concerns this clonotype: No conserved phenylalanine or tryptophan is present at the end of the CDR3, so a read error is the likely explanation. The chain combines TRBV29-1 with TRBJ2-7, with 8 positions matching TRBD1. Germline loops: CDR1 SQVTM, CDR2 ANQGSEA. CDR3 length equals 16 residues. The CDR3 reads CGVEDVKGTGLYEQYY. The DNA for the CDR3 is TGCGGTGTTGAAGATGTGAAAGGGACAGGACTCTACGAGCAGTACTAC.

This clonotype was picked up many times. The CDR3 DNA reads as TGCAGCGTTGATTTAGCGGGAGGGCCGAAAGAGCAGTACTTC. This translates into CSVDLAGGPKEQYF. This sequence joins TRBV29-1 and TRBJ2-7; 11 nucleotides match TRBD2. CDR1 is SQVTM and CDR2 is ANQGSEA in the germline V gene. V shed 3 bases and J 7 bases; nucleotides not matched to a gene: 8. The length of the CDR3 is 14 residues.

This clonotype came up many times. The rearrangement links TRBV11-2 to TRBJ2-6; the match to TRBD1 covers 7 bases. CDR3 length equals 17 residues. Germline-derived CDR1 and CDR2 are SGHAT and FQNNGV. With V trimmed by 5 bases and J by 2 bases, 9 bases remained unmatched. The DNA for the CDR3 is TGTGCCAGCAGCCCGACGGGACAGTGGACTGGGGCCAACGTCCTGACTTTC. It yields the protein CASSPTGQWTGANVLTF.

V and J are TRBV18 and TRBJ2-7, with D perhaps TRBD1 or TRBD2 (5 bases each). This CDR3 is 13 amino acids long. V dropped 5 bases and J dropped 6 bases, with 14 bases sitting between them. The germline gives CDR1 KGHSH, CDR2 LQKENI. The CDR3: CASSDRRTGEQYF. As DNA, the CDR3 is TGTGCCAGCTCAGACAGAAGGACTGGCGAGCAGTACTTC.

The V call is TRBV28, the J call TRBJ1-6; D not resolved. The CDR3 length is 15 residues. V was shortened by 3 bases and J by 4 bases, with 10 bases between the two germline ends. CDR1 and CDR2 (germline): MDHEN, SYDVKM. Here the CDR3 DNA reads TGTGCCAGCAGTTTGGGAGGGCTTTATAATTCACCCCTCCACTTT. As protein: CASSLGGLYNSPLHF.

This clonotype was recorded at least ten times. V usage is TRBV4-2 and J usage is TRBJ2-7; 7 bases are a match to TRBD2. Germline V gene data show CDR1 as LGHNA and CDR2 as YNFKEQ. This CDR3 has 15 amino acids. V shed 0 bases and J 7 bases; nucleotides not matched to a gene: 9. This CDR3 reads CASSQDPRREGEQYF. The CDR3 DNA sequence: TGTGCCAGCAGCCAAGACCCCCGCAGGGAGGGTGAGCAGTACTTC.

In regard to this clonotype: A much more abundant neighbour one base away suggests this may be a read error. The chain recombines TRBV28 with TRBJ2-5; D ambiguous. The V gene lost 2 bases and the J gene lost 2 bases, with 15 bases spanning the gap. CDR1 and CDR2 from the germline V gene are MDHEN and SYDVKM. This CDR3 has 16 amino acids. CDR3 loop: CASSLPVVLGQETQYF. In nucleotides, the CDR3 is TGTGCCAGCAGTTTACCTGTAGTGTTGGGGCAAGAGACCCAGTACTTC.

This clonotype showed up just a few times. This may stem from a read error, because a much larger clone lies one nucleotide away. V and J are TRBV6-6 and TRBJ2-3; 12 positions match TRBD1. The DNA end is more similar to TRBJ1-5, so the J call may be wrong. Germline values: CDR1 MNHNY, CDR2 SVGAGI (reference sequence). The CDR3 totals 14 residues. The CDR3 protein is CASRGTGGPDTQHF. In DNA, the CDR3 is TGTGCCAGCAGGGGGACAGGGGGCCCAGATACGCAGCATTTT.

The chain is built from TRBV11-2 and TRBJ2-5; no definite D call. The length of the CDR3 is 13 residues. With 9 bases removed from V and 5 bases from J, the gap between germline ends came to 16 bases. CDR1 is SGHAT and CDR2 is FQNNGV in the germline V gene. DNA for the CDR3: TGTGCCAGTAACTTACGAGGTCAGGAGACCCAGTACTTC. Its translation is CASNLRGQETQYF.

On this clonotype itself: A read error may explain this, as a much larger clone is one base away. This chain links TRBV4-1 with TRBJ1-4; unclear D gene. The germline V gene has CDR1 MGHRA and CDR2 YSYEKL. The CDR3 runs to 16 residues. CDR3 region: CASSQAQPTTNGKLFF. The CDR3 DNA reads TGCGCCAGCAGCCAAGCTCAGCCAACAACTAATGGAAAACTGTTTTTT.

As to this clonotype: No conserved phenylalanine or tryptophan is present at the end of the CDR3, so a read error is the likely explanation. The chain joins TRBV11-2 to TRBJ2-1; 8 bases align to TRBD2. This CDR3 has 16 residues. From germline, CDR1 is SGHAT and CDR2 FQNNGV. V dropped 5 bases and J dropped 4; count of bases not matched to a gene: 10. The CDR3: CASSPIIGGVYNEQFL. CDR3 bases: TGTGCCAGCAGCCCCATAATCGGGGGGGTTTACAATGAGCAGTTCTTA.

J is TRBJ1-4 and V is TRBV11-2; no reliable D call. Per the germline V gene, CDR1 is SGHAT and CDR2 is FQNNGV. This CDR3 spans 13 amino acids. CDR3 protein: CVSSLDRQAEAFF. CDR3 DNA: TGTGTCAGTAGCTTAGATCGGCAGGCCGAAGCCTTTTTT.

This clonotype was counted ten times or more. The chain has TRBV6-1 and TRBJ1-1; D is perhaps TRBD1 (6 bases). The germline CDR1 and CDR2 sequences are MNHNS and SASEGT. V was clipped by 5 bases and J by 2 bases, with 9 bases between them. The CDR3 is 13 amino acids. CDR3 sequence: CASSWGANTEAFF. In nucleotides, the CDR3 is TGTGCCAGCAGTTGGGGGGCCAACACTGAAGCTTTCTTT.

This clonotype was recorded at least ten times. The V call is TRBV12-3 or TRBV12-4, the J call TRBJ1-1, with 8 bases matching TRBD1. This CDR3 comprises 12 residues. Losses at the gene ends were 6 bases for V and 8 bases for J; bases not matched to a gene: 5. The CDR3 bases are TGTGCCAGCAGCTGGGGACAGGAGGAAGCTTTCTTT. Protein: CASSWGQEEAFF.

With respect to this clonotype: Compared with germline, one end of the junction differs, possibly owing to a read error. The genes are TRBV11-2 and TRBJ2-1; TRBD2 matches at 11 bases. Per the germline V gene, CDR1 is SGHAT and CDR2 is FQNNGV. The CDR3 is made up of 16 amino acids. The CDR3, as DNA: TGTGCCAGCAACACCCTAGCGGGGGGAGCTATGAATGAGCAGCTCTTC. It yields the protein CASNTLAGGAMNEQLF.

Concerning this clonotype itself: A much larger clone sits a single nucleotide away, making a read error possible. CDR3 region: CASSQTPQGRNQLQHF. CDR3 nucleotide sequence: TGCGCCAGCAGCCAAACCCCCCAGGGGCGGAATCAGCTCCAGCATTTT. This chain uses TRBV4-1 with TRBJ1-5, with D possibly TRBD1 on 6 matching bases. This CDR3 has 16 amino acids. Looked up from germline, CDR1 is MGHRA and CDR2 is YSYEKL.

This chain uses TRBV24-1 with TRBJ2-1; 12 bases align to TRBD2. Germline CDR1 and CDR2: KGHDR and SFDVKD. The CDR3 covers 14 residues. V was pared by 4 bases and J by 9 bases, with 3 bases of the junction left unmatched. In DNA form, the CDR3 reads TGTGCCACCAGTGACACGACTAGCGGGAGTGAGCAGTTCTTC. It is translated as CATSDTTSGSEQFF.

As to this clonotype: A much more abundant neighbour one base away suggests this may be a read error. A read error is likely, as this CDR3 ends without the conserved phenylalanine or tryptophan. V usage is TRBV10-1 and J usage is TRBJ1-5; a weak D match, TRBD1 (6 bases). In germline, CDR1 is WNHNN, CDR2 SYGVQD (reference sequence). This CDR3 is 16 amino acids long. The V end was cut by 6 bases, the J end by 0 bases, with 15 bases between. The CDR3 loop is CASRMGGPDSNQPQHL. The CDR3 nucleotides read TGCGCCAGCAGGATGGGGGGCCCTGATAGCAATCAGCCCCAGCATCTT.

This clonotype was seen a single time. This clone may be a read error of a much larger clone one base away. The chain employs TRBV29-1 and TRBJ2-1; D perhaps matches TRBD1 (6 bases). There are 14 residues in the CDR3. Germline V CDR1 and CDR2: SQVTM, ANQGSEA. CDR3 sequence: CSVAPRGTYNEQLF. The CDR3, as DNA: TGCAGCGTTGCGCCCAGGGGAACCTACAATGAGCAGCTCTTC.

This clonotype was counted many times. This chain uses TRBV29-1 with TRBJ1-1; D is possibly TRBD1 (6 bases). V was shortened by 4 bases and J by 5 bases, with 11 bases between the two germline ends. The germline CDR1 and CDR2 sequences are SQVTM and ANQGSEA. The length of the CDR3 is 12 residues. The CDR3 spells CSVAGGPTEAFF. The DNA for the CDR3 is TGCAGCGTTGCTGGGGGGCCGACTGAAGCTTTCTTT.

This chain uses TRBV11-3 with TRBJ2-2, with a possible D match to TRBD1 (5 bases). Germline V gene sequence: CDR1 SGHNT, CDR2 YENEEA. The CDR3 spans 18 residues. The germline V and J ends were trimmed by 6 bases and 4 bases, with 24 bases remaining between them. CDR3 nucleotide sequence: TGTGCCAGCAGAACCAGGGTTAAGGACCGAACGAGCACCGGGGAGCTGTTTTTT. Translated: CASRTRVKDRTSTGELFF.

This clonotype was counted many times. The chain couples TRBV12-3 or TRBV12-4 to TRBJ1-1; D is possibly TRBD1 (6 bases). The V end lost 6 bases, the J end lost 4 bases, and 18 bases lay between the germline ends. The CDR3 loop spans 15 amino acids. CDR3 DNA sequence: TGTGCCAGCAGCTACAATGCCGGGGGCGCCACTGAAGCTTTCTTT. Amino acids: CASSYNAGGATEAFF.

This clonotype has a count of ten or more. This rearrangement joins TRBV6-5 to TRBJ2-7, with no clear D. The CDR3 totals 15 residues. The V gene's germline CDR1 is MNHEY and CDR2 SVGAGI. V was pared by 2 bases and J by 0 bases, with 11 bases between. The DNA of the CDR3 is TGTGCCAGCAGTTACAAATTCCTAAGCTCCTACGAGCAGTACTTC. This translates into CASSYKFLSSYEQYF.

The rearrangement uses TRBV6-2 or TRBV6-3 and TRBJ1-5; D call uncertain. V lost 2 bases and J lost 12, with 17 bases in between. In germline, CDR1 is MNHEY, CDR2 SVGEGT. This CDR3 is built from 14 residues. This CDR3 reads CASSYDAGNLLQHF. The CDR3 DNA reads as TGTGCCAGCAGTTACGACGCCGGCAATCTGCTCCAGCATTTT.

About this clonotype itself: Germline and junction disagree at one end, which may indicate a read error. The CDR3 loop reads CATSRVGAGAMDTEAFF. The CDR3 DNA reads TGTGCCACCAGCCGCGTTGGTGCGGGGGCCATGGACACTGAAGCTTTCTTT. The V call is TRBV7-9, the J call TRBJ1-1; tentatively, D is TRBD1 (6 bases). In germline, CDR1 is SEHNR, CDR2 FQNEAQ (reference sequence). The CDR3 loop spans 17 amino acids.